The sequence of this T cell receptor (beta chain) was determined in a study of T cell responses to AZD1222 COVID-19 vaccine. As regards this clone: Antigen unknown.

The germline CDR1 and CDR2 sequences are SGHNT and YENEEA. V lost 4 bases to trimming and J lost 7 bases; unmatched junction nucleotides: 7. The CDR3 sequence is 15 residues long. Study-level results: Clonal diversity was possibly underestimated, and white British individuals and females predominated among donors.

Only in-frame clones appear in the TCRdb table, and some are missing; sequencing was by immunoSEQ multiplex PCR. Of approximately 130,000 clones listed, over 75% are singletons. The rearrangement uses TRBV11-3 and TRBJ2-1, with 10 bases fitting TRBD1. Sequencing was performed on peripheral blood, taken 28 days after the second dose of the MenACWY control vaccine. This clonotype originated in an adult who received the MenACWY meningococcal vaccine as a control. The DNA of the CDR3 is TGTGCCAGCAGCTCCAGACAGGGGGCAAGTAATGAGCAGTTCTTC. It codes for CASSSRQGASNEQFF.